The rows below give T cell receptor beta chains drawn from one sample of a study of control samples from healthy donors and cancer patients. The repertoire was sequenced with immunoSEQ multiplex PCR; TCRdb's copy has only in-frame clones and lacks some. The data contain about 98,000 clones, about 91% of them singletons. The specimen was blood. Receptor source: a young woman in good health. The CDR3 runs from the conserved cysteine through the conserved F or W. Fields, in order: V gene, clone size, J gene, D gene, CDR3 DNA, CDR3 protein. The D gene is left open where the match is weak. Size is omitted from some rows. Given values are once, few, many or a class for expanded clones.

v_call: TRBV11-2; clone_size: -; j_call: TRBJ1-1; d_call: -; cdr3_nt: TGTGCCAGCAGCTTCCCTAACACTGAAGCTTTCTTT; cdr3_aa: CASSFPNTEAFF
v_call: TRBV7-9; clone_size: -; j_call: TRBJ2-1; d_call: -; cdr3_nt: TGTGCCAGCAGCGTCCCGGGGAATGAGCAGTTCTTC; cdr3_aa: CASSVPGNEQFF
v_call: TRBV3-1/TRBV3-2; clone_size: once; j_call: TRBJ1-3; d_call: -; cdr3_nt: TGTGCCAGCAGCCAAGCCCTGGGTACAGGGAGCACTGGAAACACCATATATTTT; cdr3_aa: CASSQALGTGSTGNTIYF
v_call: TRBV5-1; clone_size: -; j_call: TRBJ2-6; d_call: -; cdr3_nt: TGCGCCAGCAGCTACCGGGACTCAAGCTCTGGGGCCAACGTCCTGACTTTC; cdr3_aa: CASSYRDSSSGANVLTF
v_call: TRBV5-4; clone_size: -; j_call: TRBJ2-1; d_call: -; cdr3_nt: TGTGCCAGCAGCTTGGAAGACGCGGGTGAGCAGTTCTTC; cdr3_aa: CASSLEDAGEQFF
v_call: TRBV7-2; clone_size: -; j_call: TRBJ2-3; d_call: -; cdr3_nt: TGTGCCAGCAGCTTAGAGGGGGGGGGCACAGATACGCAGTATTTT; cdr3_aa: CASSLEGGGTDTQYF
v_call: TRBV9; clone_size: -; j_call: TRBJ1-6; d_call: -; cdr3_nt: TGTGCCAGCAGCGTATCGTGGGGAGGGAATTCACCCCTCCACTTT; cdr3_aa: CASSVSWGGNSPLHF
v_call: TRBV27; clone_size: -; j_call: TRBJ2-1; d_call: -; cdr3_nt: TGTGCCAGCAGTTTATCGGATCCGGAGCTCGTACCCTACAATGAGCAGTTCTTC; cdr3_aa: CASSLSDPELVPYNEQFF
v_call: TRBV5-1; clone_size: once; j_call: TRBJ2-2; d_call: -; cdr3_nt: TGCGCCAGCAGCTTGAAGACGAACACCGGGGAGCTGTTTTTT; cdr3_aa: CASSLKTNTGELFF
v_call: TRBV29-1; clone_size: -; j_call: TRBJ1-2; d_call: TRBD1; cdr3_nt: TGCAGCGTGGACAGGGGCTATGGCTACACCTTC; cdr3_aa: CSVDRGYGYTF
v_call: TRBV5-1; clone_size: -; j_call: TRBJ2-7; d_call: -; cdr3_nt: TGCGCCAGCAGCTTGGAGGGCCTTACTTACGAGCAGTACTTC; cdr3_aa: CASSLEGLTYEQYF
v_call: TRBV7-2; clone_size: -; j_call: TRBJ2-1; d_call: -; cdr3_nt: TGTGCCAGCAGCTTGGGGGTAAACAATGAGCAGTTCTTC; cdr3_aa: CASSLGVNNEQFF
v_call: TRBV19; clone_size: once; j_call: TRBJ1-4; d_call: -; cdr3_nt: TGTGCCAGTAGTCGGCTACGGGGGGCTAACGAAAAACTGTTTTTT; cdr3_aa: CASSRLRGANEKLFF
v_call: TRBV12-5; clone_size: -; j_call: TRBJ2-5; d_call: -; cdr3_nt: TGTGCTAGTGGTTCAGGGGTCGGTCCAGAGACCCAGTACTTC; cdr3_aa: CASGSGVGPETQYF
v_call: TRBV6-1; clone_size: -; j_call: TRBJ1-2; d_call: -; cdr3_nt: TGTGCCAGCAGTGAAAGAACGGCGACGGATGGCTACACCTTC; cdr3_aa: CASSERTATDGYTF
v_call: TRBV11-2; clone_size: -; j_call: TRBJ1-2; d_call: -; cdr3_nt: TGTGCCAGCAGCTTAGCGGGCAGCCCCTATGGCTACACCTTC; cdr3_aa: CASSLAGSPYGYTF
v_call: TRBV5-8; clone_size: -; j_call: TRBJ1-5; d_call: -; cdr3_nt: TGTGCCAGCAGCTTGGTTGGGACTCTTAGCAATCAGCCCCAGCATTTT; cdr3_aa: CASSLVGTLSNQPQHF
v_call: TRBV7-6; clone_size: -; j_call: TRBJ2-3; d_call: TRBD1; cdr3_nt: TGTGCCAGCAGCTTAGGGACAGGGGGGGCCACAGATACGCAGTATTTT; cdr3_aa: CASSLGTGGATDTQYF
v_call: TRBV11-3; clone_size: few; j_call: TRBJ1-2; d_call: TRBD1; cdr3_nt: TGTGCCAGCAGCTCACTGACACCCGGGACAGGGGGAACTATGGAAGGCTACACCTTC; cdr3_aa: CASSSLTPGTGGTMEGYTF
v_call: TRBV6-2/TRBV6-3; clone_size: -; j_call: TRBJ2-2; d_call: TRBD1; cdr3_nt: TGTGCCAGCAGTTCCGGGACAGGGGACACCGGGGAGCTGTTTTTT; cdr3_aa: CASSSGTGDTGELFF
v_call: TRBV19; clone_size: -; j_call: TRBJ2-1; d_call: -; cdr3_nt: TGTGCCAGTAGTATTATAGCAGCAAAGTGGCTGTTCTTC; cdr3_aa: CASSIIAAKWLFF
v_call: TRBV5-5; clone_size: -; j_call: TRBJ1-4; d_call: -; cdr3_nt: TGTGCCAGCAGCTTGGCCGGGGGACTGCCGAATGAAAAACTGTTTTTT; cdr3_aa: CASSLAGGLPNEKLFF
v_call: TRBV3-1/TRBV3-2; clone_size: -; j_call: TRBJ2-1; d_call: -; cdr3_nt: TGTGCCAGCAGCCAAGCCTCCCCCGGCAATGAGCAGTTCTTC; cdr3_aa: CASSQASPGNEQFF
v_call: TRBV2; clone_size: -; j_call: TRBJ2-7; d_call: -; cdr3_nt: TGTGCCAGTCTTTTCCCCGGGGACGAGCAGTACTTC; cdr3_aa: CASLFPGDEQYF
v_call: TRBV3-1/TRBV3-2; clone_size: -; j_call: TRBJ1-2; d_call: -; cdr3_nt: TGTGCCGCCCAGCGGGGAGACGGTGGCTACACCTTC; cdr3_aa: CAAQRGDGGYTF
v_call: TRBV29-1; clone_size: once; j_call: TRBJ2-1; d_call: -; cdr3_nt: TGCAGCGTCCACCTCCCTAGAAGCGGTAGCTCCTACAATGAGCAGTTCTTC; cdr3_aa: CSVHLPRSGSSYNEQFF
v_call: TRBV21-1; clone_size: -; j_call: TRBJ2-3; d_call: -; cdr3_nt: TGTGCCAGCAGCAAAGAAGAACGGGAGGAGGAAGATACGCAGTATTTT; cdr3_aa: CASSKEEREEEDTQYF
v_call: TRBV23-1; clone_size: -; j_call: TRBJ1-2; d_call: -; cdr3_nt: TGCGCCAGCATCCATCCCCCAGGGAAGGACACCTTC; cdr3_aa: CASIHPPGKDTF
v_call: TRBV6-4; clone_size: -; j_call: TRBJ1-5; d_call: -; cdr3_nt: TGTGCCAGCAGTGAGGAGCACCTCAATCAGCCCCAGCATTTT; cdr3_aa: CASSEEHLNQPQHF
v_call: TRBV27; clone_size: once; j_call: TRBJ2-7; d_call: -; cdr3_nt: TGTGCCAGCAGTTCCAGGGGTTACGAGCAGTACTTC; cdr3_aa: CASSSRGYEQYF
v_call: TRBV11-3; clone_size: once; j_call: TRBJ2-7; d_call: TRBD2; cdr3_nt: TGTGCCAGCAGCTTAGTGGGACTAACCTCCTACGAGCAGTACTTC; cdr3_aa: CASSLVGLTSYEQYF
v_call: TRBV29-1; clone_size: -; j_call: TRBJ2-5; d_call: -; cdr3_nt: TGCAGCGTTTATATAGGGGGAGAGACCCAGTACTTC; cdr3_aa: CSVYIGGETQYF
v_call: TRBV16; clone_size: -; j_call: TRBJ1-5; d_call: TRBD1; cdr3_nt: TGTGCCAGCACCCCAAGAGGAGGACAGGGCTACTTCAGTCAGCCCCAGCATTTT; cdr3_aa: CASTPRGGQGYFSQPQHF
v_call: TRBV12-3/TRBV12-4; clone_size: -; j_call: TRBJ2-7; d_call: -; cdr3_nt: TGTGCCAGCAGTTTAGTCTCTGCCCACCAGTACTTC; cdr3_aa: CASSLVSAHQYF
v_call: TRBV30; clone_size: -; j_call: TRBJ2-6; d_call: -; cdr3_nt: TGTGCCTGGAGTACTCGCGGAGGGGCTTTCAACGTCCTGACTTTC; cdr3_aa: CAWSTRGGAFNVLTF
v_call: TRBV5-1; clone_size: -; j_call: TRBJ1-2; d_call: -; cdr3_nt: TGCGCCAGCAGCTTCGACAGAAACGGCTACACCTTC; cdr3_aa: CASSFDRNGYTF
v_call: TRBV3-1/TRBV3-2; clone_size: -; j_call: TRBJ2-7; d_call: -; cdr3_nt: TGTGCCAGCAGCCAGCCCCAGAACCCCTTCTCCTACGAGCAGTACTTC; cdr3_aa: CASSQPQNPFSYEQYF
v_call: TRBV9; clone_size: -; j_call: TRBJ1-1; d_call: -; cdr3_nt: TGTGCCAGCAGCGTAAACTCGGTAAGGCGTGAAGCTTTCTTT; cdr3_aa: CASSVNSVRREAFF
v_call: TRBV11-2; clone_size: -; j_call: TRBJ1-6; d_call: -; cdr3_nt: TGTGCCAGCAGCTTAGGTACGCGGGAGGGAAAATATTCACCCCTCCACTTT; cdr3_aa: CASSLGTREGKYSPLHF
v_call: TRBV5-6; clone_size: -; j_call: TRBJ2-2; d_call: -; cdr3_nt: TGTGCCAGCAGCCGGGGACCCGCACAGGACGGGCTGTTTTTT; cdr3_aa: CASSRGPAQDGLFF
v_call: TRBV5-4; clone_size: -; j_call: TRBJ2-2; d_call: TRBD2; cdr3_nt: TGTGCCAGCAGCTTGGAGTCTGTCGGGAGGGCCGCCGGGGAGCTGTTTTTT; cdr3_aa: CASSLESVGRAAGELFF
v_call: TRBV14; clone_size: -; j_call: TRBJ2-7; d_call: -; cdr3_nt: TGTGCCAGCAGCCAGGGGACCTACGAGCAGTACTTC; cdr3_aa: CASSQGTYEQYF
v_call: TRBV6-5; clone_size: -; j_call: TRBJ1-5; d_call: -; cdr3_nt: TGTGCCAGCAGTCCCCGTGGGGGACCCCAGCATTTT; cdr3_aa: CASSPRGGPQHF